This section outlines one T cell receptor (beta chain) sequence together with its context. Its specificity is unknown. Germline values: CDR1 DFQATT, CDR2 SNEGSKA (reference sequence). This CDR3 contains 13 residues. This entry comes from a study of post-analysis software for immune sequencing data. On the study more broadly: Both relapsing-remitting and secondary progressive multiple sclerosis featured among the disease courses, as did progressive-relapsing multiple sclerosis. Study observations and caveats: The study found TRBV5-6, TRBV5-1 and TRBV20-1 among about five TRBV segments more frequent in patients than controls. Strong same-batch co-clustering of samples appeared with F measure clustering. Diversity measured as normalized Chao1 was significantly lower in multiple sclerosis patients than in controls.

The library was made from cDNA and included unique molecular identifiers. Input amounts of 1 to 10 million T cells were used. These gave 500,000 or so cDNA molecules, so each molecule approximated one T cell. TCRdb re-derived calls from the PCR reads in MiXCR, one entry per CDR3 protein. This table has about 800,000 distinct CDR3 sequences, roughly 27% appearing once. The sequenced material came from blood. The clonotype comes from a girl aged 10-17 years with multiple sclerosis. The chain has TRBV20-1 and TRBJ2-5; D is possibly TRBD2 (5 bases). The better agreement between TRBJ2-7 and the DNA end casts doubt on the J call. The CDR3 protein is CSARRIDSDEQYF. The DNA of the CDR3 is TGCAGTGCTAGGAGAATCGATAGCGACGAGCAGTACTTC.